This record concerns one TCR beta chain sequence. This sample was taken from a study of blood T cell repertoires in COVID-19. On the study more broadly: Researchers got acute and convalescent COVID-19 samples from the United States, Italy and Spain. T cells, B-cell-depleted T cells, or PBMCs provided the cDNA or gDNA that served as material.

Methods used by the authors: Amplification of reference gene primers provided the estimated nucleated cell counts. Sequencing used immunoSEQ multiplex PCR; TCRdb keeps in-frame clones, though not all of them. That table is the source of V, J and clone size, and D and trimming were worked out from the DNA. The table shows 40,000 or so clones, with about 89% occurring only once. Trimming cost V 5 bases and J 4 bases; bases outside gene matches: 6. The CDR3 is 14 amino acids. CDR1 is SGHNT and CDR2 is YYREEE in the germline V gene (reference sequence). The TCR sequence derives from a human donor in a cohort sampled during active COVID-19. Sequencing used peripheral blood. This rearrangement joins TRBV5-4 to TRBJ2-7; 10 nucleotides line up with TRBD1. In nucleotides, the CDR3 is TGTGCCAGCAGGTCCGGGACAGGGGATTACGAGCAGTACTTC. The encoded protein is CASRSGTGDYEQYF. Variable domain in full (rest from reference TRBV5-4 and TRBJ2-7): ETGVTQSPTHLIKTRGQQVTLRCSSQSGHNTVSWYQQALGQGPQFIFQYYREEENGRGNFPPRFSGLQFPNYSSELNVNALELDDSALYLCASRSGTGDYEQYFGPGTRLTVT.